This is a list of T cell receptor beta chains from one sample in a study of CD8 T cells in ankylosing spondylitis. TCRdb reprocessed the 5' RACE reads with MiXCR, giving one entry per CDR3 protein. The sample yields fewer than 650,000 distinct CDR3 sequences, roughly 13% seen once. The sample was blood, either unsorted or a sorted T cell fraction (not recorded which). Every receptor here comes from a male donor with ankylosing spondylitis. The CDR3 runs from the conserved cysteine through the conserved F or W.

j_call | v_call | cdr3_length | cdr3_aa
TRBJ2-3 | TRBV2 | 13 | CASSPGPQYTQYF
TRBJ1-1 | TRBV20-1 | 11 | CSTKKNTEAFF
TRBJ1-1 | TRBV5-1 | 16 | CASSLRSASPYTEAFF
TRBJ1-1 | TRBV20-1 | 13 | CSAEGRGETEAFF
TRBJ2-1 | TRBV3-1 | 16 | CASSPDGGAYYNEQFF
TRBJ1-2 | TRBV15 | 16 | CATSRVGGPKQGGYTF
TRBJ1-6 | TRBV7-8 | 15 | CASSALQGYNSPLHF
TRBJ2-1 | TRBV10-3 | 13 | CAISGSGVGEQFF
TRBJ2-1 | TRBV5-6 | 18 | CASSLTGLAGDWYNEQFF
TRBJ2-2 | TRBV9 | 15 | CASTRTGLNTGELFF
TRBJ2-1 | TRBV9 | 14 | CASSVNAGGWEQFF
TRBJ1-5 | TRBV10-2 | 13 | CASSEGVNQPQHF
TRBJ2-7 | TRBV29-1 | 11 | CSVGVSYEQYF
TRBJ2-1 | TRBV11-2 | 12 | CASSLDTFEQFF
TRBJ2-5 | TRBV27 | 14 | CASSPLLLRETQYF
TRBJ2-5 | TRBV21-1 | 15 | CASSPWTGFQETQYF
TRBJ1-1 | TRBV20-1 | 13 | CSASPRGRTEAFF
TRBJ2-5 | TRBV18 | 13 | CASSPDVLGTQYF
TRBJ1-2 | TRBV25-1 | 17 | CASSALHDRGANYGYTF
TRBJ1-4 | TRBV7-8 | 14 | CASTQDRAGEKLFF
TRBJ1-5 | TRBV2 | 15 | CASSVRGPLGQPQHF
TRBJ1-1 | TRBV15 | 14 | CATSRDQWNTEAFF
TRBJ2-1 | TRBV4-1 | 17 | CASSLPPGLGGNVEQFF
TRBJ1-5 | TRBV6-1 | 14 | CASRADEAGGAQHF
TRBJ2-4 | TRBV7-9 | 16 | CASSTSGLRPVNIQYF
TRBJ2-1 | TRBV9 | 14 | CASSVGRGYNEQFF
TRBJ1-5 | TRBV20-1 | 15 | CSARGIGYSNQPQHF
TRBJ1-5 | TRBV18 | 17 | CASSPTDRGLGNQPQHF
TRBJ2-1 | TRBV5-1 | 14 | CASSPGDVNNEQFF
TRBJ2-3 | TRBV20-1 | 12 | CSAPQTWGTQYF
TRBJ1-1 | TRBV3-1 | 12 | CASSQLGAEAFF
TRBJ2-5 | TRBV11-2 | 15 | CASSPRWLTGETQYF
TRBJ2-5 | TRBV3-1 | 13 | CASSQGTGGTQYF
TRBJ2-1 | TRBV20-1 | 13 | CSAPRDYYNEQFF
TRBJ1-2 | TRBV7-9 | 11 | CATFDGYGYTF
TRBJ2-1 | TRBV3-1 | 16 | CASSPDSSGGYNEQFF
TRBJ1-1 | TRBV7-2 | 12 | CASSSSGGRAFF
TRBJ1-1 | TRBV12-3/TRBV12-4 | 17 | CASSLRRAGTMNTEAFF
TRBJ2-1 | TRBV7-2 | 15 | CASSLDRVPGNEQFF
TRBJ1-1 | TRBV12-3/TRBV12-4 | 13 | CASTRGPNTEAFF
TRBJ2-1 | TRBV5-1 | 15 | CASSPAGQPYNEQFF
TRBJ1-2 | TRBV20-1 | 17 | CSARDRDLITGLYGYTF
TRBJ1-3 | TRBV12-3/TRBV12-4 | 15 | CASSLGGLSGNTIYF
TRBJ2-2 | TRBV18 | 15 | CASPQGISNTGELFF
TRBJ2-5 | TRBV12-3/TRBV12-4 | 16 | CASRPKVIAGMETQYF